This T cell receptor beta chain comes out of a study of blood T cell repertoires in COVID-19. Participant reports of clinical history set cohort assignment. Only in-frame clones appear in the TCRdb table, and some are missing; sequencing was by immunoSEQ multiplex PCR. The table lists about 300,000 clones, 80% to 90% of them singletons. V gave up 3 bases and J gave up 6 bases; unmatched junction bases: 3. The germline CDR1 and CDR2 sequences are LNHNV and YYDKDF (reference sequence). The CDR3 sequence is 15 residues long. This chain connects TRBV15 to TRBJ1-6; 9 bases are shared with TRBD1. This clonotype originated in a young man who had recovered from COVID-19. Material for sequencing was PBMCs or T cells enriched from blood (not recorded which). The CDR3 DNA follows: TGTGCCACCAGCAGGCCGGGACAGGGTAATTCACCCCTCCACTTT. Residues: CATSRPGQGNSPLHF.